This T cell receptor (beta chain) was recovered during a study of CXCR3-negative and CXCR3-positive naive CD8 T cells. Libraries of TRB cDNA were made by 5' RACE and carried UMIs. TCRdb re-called the 5' RACE reads, yielding one record per CDR3 amino acid sequence without DNA. The sample's table shows about 50,000 distinct CDR3 sequences. CDR3 length: 17 amino acids. Germline assignment: CDR1 SGHVS and CDR2 FNYEAQ. As to this clonotype: Its antigen is unknown.

Study-wide findings and caveats: Naive cells positive for CXCR3 carried more hydrophobic TRB CDR3s than CXCR3-negative ones.

The receptor was isolated from a human donor in good health. Some clones in this sample may be carry-over from other donors' samples. The sample taken for sequencing was naive CXCR3+ CD8+ T cells from blood. As for subset: CD45RO-CCR7+CD27+CD95- naive CD8+ T cells expressing CXCR3 (TNR3+). This rearrangement joins TRBV7-6 to TRBJ2-4; TCRdb returns TRBD1, unconfirmable since there is no DNA. The CDR3 spells CASSLGLQGATENIQYF.